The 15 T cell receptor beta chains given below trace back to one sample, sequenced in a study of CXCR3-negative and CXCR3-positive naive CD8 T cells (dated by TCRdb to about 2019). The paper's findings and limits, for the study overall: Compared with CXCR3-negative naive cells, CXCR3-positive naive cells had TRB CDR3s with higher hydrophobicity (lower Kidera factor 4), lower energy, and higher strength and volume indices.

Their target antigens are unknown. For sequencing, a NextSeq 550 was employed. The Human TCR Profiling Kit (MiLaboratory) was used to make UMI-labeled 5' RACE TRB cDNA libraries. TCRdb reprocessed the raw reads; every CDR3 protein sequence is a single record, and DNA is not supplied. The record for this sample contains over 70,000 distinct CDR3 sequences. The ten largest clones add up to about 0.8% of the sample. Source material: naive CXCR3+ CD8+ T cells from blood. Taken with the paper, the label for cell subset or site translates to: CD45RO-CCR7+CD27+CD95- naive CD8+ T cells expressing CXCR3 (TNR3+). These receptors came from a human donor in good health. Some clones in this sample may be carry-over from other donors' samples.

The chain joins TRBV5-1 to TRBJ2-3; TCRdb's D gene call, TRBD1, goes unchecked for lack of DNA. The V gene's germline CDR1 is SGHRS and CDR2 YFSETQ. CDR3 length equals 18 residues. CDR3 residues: CASSLPSGGSSSTDTQYF.

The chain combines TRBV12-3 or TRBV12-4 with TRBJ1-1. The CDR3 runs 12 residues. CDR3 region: CASRRVGGEAFF.

The CDR3 sequence is CASSLLGDRPSYEQYF. This chain joins TRBV12-3 or TRBV12-4 and TRBJ2-7; the TCRdb D gene call, TRBD1, has no DNA to confirm it. CDR3 length: 16 amino acids.

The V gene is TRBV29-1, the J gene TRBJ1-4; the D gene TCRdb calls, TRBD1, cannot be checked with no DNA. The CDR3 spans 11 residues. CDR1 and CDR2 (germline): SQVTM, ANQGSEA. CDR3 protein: CSVGAGEKLFF.

CDR3 amino acids: CASSPPGQENTEALF. The V call is TRBV4-1, the J call TRBJ1-1; as DNA is missing, the TRBD1 call by TCRdb cannot be tested. Germline values: CDR1 MGHRA, CDR2 YSYEKL. There are 15 residues in the CDR3.

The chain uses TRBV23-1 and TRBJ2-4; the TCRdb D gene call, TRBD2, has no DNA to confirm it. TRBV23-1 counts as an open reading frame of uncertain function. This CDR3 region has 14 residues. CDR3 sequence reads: CASSQTLPSGIQYF.

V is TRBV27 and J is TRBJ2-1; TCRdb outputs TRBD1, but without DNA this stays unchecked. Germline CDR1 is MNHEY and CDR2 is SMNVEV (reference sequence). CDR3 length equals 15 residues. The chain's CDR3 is CASSLSPGSYNEQFF.

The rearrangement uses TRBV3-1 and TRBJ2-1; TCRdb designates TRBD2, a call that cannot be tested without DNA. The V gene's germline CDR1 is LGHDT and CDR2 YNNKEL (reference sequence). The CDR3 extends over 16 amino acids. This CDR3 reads CASSQMGTSGPDEQFF.

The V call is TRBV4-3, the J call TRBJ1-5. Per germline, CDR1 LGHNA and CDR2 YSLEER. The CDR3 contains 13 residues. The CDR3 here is CASSQDNGQPQHF.

The CDR3: CASSPHWGGSYNEQFF. This rearrangement joins TRBV27 to TRBJ2-1; TCRdb's D call, TRBD1, is unchecked because there is no DNA. The CDR3 runs 16 residues. The germline V gene has CDR1 MNHEY and CDR2 SMNVEV (reference sequence).

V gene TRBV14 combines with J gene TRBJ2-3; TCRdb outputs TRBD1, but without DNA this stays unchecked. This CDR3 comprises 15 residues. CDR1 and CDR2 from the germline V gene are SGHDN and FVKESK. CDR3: CASSQGTTSTDTQYF. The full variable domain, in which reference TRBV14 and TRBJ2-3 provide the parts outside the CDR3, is EAGVTQFPSHSVIEKGQTVTLRCDPISGHDNLYWYRRVMGKEIKFLLHFVKESKQDESGMPNNRFLAERTGGTYSTLKVQPAELEDSGVYFCASSQGTTSTDTQYFGPGTRLTVL.

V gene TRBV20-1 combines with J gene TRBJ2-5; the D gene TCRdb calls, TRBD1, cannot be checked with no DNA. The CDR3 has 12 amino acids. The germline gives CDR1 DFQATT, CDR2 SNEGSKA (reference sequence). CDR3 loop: CSHPEGAGTQYF.

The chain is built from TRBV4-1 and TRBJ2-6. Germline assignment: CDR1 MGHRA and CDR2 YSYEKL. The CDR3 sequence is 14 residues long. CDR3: CASSQAPGANVLTF.

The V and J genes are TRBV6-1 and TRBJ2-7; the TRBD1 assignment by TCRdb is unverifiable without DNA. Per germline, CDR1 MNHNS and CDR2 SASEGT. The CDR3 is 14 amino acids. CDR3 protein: CASTEDREWGEQYF.

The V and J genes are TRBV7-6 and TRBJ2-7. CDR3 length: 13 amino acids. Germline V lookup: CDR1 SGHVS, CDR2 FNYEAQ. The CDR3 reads CASSFSRYYEQYF. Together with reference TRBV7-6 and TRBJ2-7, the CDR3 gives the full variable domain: GAGVSQSPRYKVTKRGQDVALRCDPISGHVSLYWYRQALGQGPEFLTYFNYEAQQDKSGLPNDRFSAERPEGSISTLTIQRTEQRDSAMYRCASSFSRYYEQYFGPGTRLTVT.